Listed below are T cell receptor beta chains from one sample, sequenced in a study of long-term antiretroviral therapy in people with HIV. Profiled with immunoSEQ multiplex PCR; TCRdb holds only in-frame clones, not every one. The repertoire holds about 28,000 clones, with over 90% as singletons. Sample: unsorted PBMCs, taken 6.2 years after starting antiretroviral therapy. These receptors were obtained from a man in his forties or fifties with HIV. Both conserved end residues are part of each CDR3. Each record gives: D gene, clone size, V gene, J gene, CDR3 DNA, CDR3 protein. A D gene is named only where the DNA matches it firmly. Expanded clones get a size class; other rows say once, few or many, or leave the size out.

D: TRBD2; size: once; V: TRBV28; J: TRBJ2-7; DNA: TGTGCCAGCAGTCCGGGACTAGCGGGAGCCTCCTACGAGCAGTACTTC; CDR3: CASSPGLAGASYEQYF
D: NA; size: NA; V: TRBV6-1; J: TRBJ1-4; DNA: TGTGCCAGCAGTGGATGGGGTGAATCAACTAATGAAAAACTGTTTTTT; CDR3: CASSGWGESTNEKLFF
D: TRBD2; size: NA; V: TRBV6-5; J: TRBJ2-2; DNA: TGTGCCAGCAGTTACTCGGCGGGAGTGAACACCGGGGAGCTGTTTTTT; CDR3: CASSYSAGVNTGELFF
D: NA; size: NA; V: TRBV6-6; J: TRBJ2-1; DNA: TGTGCCAGCAGTTACCCAGCCCTCTACAATGAGCAGTTCTTC; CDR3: CASSYPALYNEQFF
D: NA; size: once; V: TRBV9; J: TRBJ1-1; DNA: TGTGCCAGCAGCGGGGCCACAGGCCGAACTGAAGCTTTCTTT; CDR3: CASSGATGRTEAFF
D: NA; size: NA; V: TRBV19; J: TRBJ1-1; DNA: TGTGCCAGTAGTGCTCCGCGCAAGGGCGTCCCTGAAGCTTTCTTT; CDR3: CASSAPRKGVPEAFF
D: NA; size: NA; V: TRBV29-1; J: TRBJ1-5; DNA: TGCAGCGTTGGATGGAATAGCAATCAGCCCCAGCATTTT; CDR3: CSVGWNSNQPQHF
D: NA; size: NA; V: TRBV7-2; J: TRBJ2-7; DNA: TGTGCCAGCAGCCCCCAGCAGCCCGAGCAGTACTTC; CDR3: CASSPQQPEQYF
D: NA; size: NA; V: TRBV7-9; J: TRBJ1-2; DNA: TGTGCCAGCGGCTCCATCGTAATGGAATACTATGGCTACACCTTC; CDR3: CASGSIVMEYYGYTF
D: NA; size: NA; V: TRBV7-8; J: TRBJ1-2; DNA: TGTGCCAGCAGCTTAGGAGTAGACAGGCTGGGCTACACCTTC; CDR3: CASSLGVDRLGYTF
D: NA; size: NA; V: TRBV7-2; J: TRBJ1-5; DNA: TGTGCCAGCGGGGAGATAAATAGCAATCAGCCCCAGCATTTT; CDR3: CASGEINSNQPQHF
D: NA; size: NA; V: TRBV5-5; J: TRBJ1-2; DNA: TGTGCCAGCAGCTTGGCGGGGCAGGGGATCGGCTACACCTTC; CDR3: CASSLAGQGIGYTF
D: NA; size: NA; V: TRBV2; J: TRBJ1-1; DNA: TGTGCCAGCAGCCTCAAAACGAACACTGAAGCTTTCTTT; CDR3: CASSLKTNTEAFF
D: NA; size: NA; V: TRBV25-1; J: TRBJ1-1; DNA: TGTGCCAGCAGTGCCAACAGGGCTCGGAACACTGAAGCTTTCTTT; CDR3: CASSANRARNTEAFF
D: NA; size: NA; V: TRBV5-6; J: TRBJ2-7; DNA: TGTGCCAGCAGCTCGGACGGGAGCTCCTACGAGCAGTACTTC; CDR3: CASSSDGSSYEQYF
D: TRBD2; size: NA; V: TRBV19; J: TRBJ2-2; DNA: TGTGCCACCAAGGGGGGGACTAGCGGGTCTACCGGGGAGCTGTTTTTT; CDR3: CATKGGTSGSTGELFF
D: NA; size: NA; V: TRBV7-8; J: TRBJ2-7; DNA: TGTGCCAGCACCGGCGGGGCTAGCTCCTACGAGCAGTACTTC; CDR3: CASTGGASSYEQYF